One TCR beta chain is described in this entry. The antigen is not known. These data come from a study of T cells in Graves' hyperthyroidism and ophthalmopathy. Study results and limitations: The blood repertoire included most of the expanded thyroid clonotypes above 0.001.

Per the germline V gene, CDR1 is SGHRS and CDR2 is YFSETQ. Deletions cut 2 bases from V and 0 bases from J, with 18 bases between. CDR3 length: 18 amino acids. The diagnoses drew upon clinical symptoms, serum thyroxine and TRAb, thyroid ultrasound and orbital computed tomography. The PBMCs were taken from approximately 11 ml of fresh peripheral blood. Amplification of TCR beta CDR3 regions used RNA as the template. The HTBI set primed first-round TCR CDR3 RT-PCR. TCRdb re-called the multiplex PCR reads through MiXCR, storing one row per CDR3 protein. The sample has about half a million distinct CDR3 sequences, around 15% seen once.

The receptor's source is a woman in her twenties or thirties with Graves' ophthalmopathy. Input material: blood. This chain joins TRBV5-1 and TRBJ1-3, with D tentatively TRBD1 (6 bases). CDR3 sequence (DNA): TGCGCCAGCAGCTTATTAGTTGGGACAAAGTCCTCTGGAAACACCATATATTTT. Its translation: CASSLLVGTKSSGNTIYF.